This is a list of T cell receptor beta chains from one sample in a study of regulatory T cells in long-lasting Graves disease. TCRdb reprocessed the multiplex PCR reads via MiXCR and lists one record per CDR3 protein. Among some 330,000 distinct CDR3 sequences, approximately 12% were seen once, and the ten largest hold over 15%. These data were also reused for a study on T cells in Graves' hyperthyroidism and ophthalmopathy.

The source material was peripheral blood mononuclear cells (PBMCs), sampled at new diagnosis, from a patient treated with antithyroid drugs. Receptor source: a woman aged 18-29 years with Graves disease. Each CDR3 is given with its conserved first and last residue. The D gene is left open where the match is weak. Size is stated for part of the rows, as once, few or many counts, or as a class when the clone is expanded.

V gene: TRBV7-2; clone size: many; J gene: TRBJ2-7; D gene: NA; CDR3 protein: CASSLNYEQYF; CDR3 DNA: TGTGCCAGCAGCCTGAACTACGAGCAGTACTTC
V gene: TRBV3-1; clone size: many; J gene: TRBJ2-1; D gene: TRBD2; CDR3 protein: CASSPPGTSGSGYNEQFF; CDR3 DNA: TGTGCCAGCAGCCCTCCCGGGACTAGCGGGAGCGGCTACAATGAGCAGTTCTTC
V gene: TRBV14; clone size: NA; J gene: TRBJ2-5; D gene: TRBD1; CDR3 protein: CASSQDLDREETQYF; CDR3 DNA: TGTGCCAGCAGCCAAGATTTGGACAGGGAAGAGACCCAGTACTTC
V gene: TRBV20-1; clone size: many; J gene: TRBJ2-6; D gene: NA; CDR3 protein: CSARVPFVGTHESGANVLTF; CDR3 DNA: TGCAGTGCTAGAGTCCCGTTCGTTGGGACCCATGAGAGTGGGGCCAACGTCCTGACTTTC
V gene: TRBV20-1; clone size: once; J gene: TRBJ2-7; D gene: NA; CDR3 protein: CSASRTEREQYF; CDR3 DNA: TGCAGTGCTAGCAGGACGGAGCGAGAGCAGTACTTC
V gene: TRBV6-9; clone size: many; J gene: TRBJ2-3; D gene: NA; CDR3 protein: CASSYSFRGYTDTQYF; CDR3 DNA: TGTGCCAGCAGTTACTCATTCCGCGGGTACACAGATACGCAGTATTTT
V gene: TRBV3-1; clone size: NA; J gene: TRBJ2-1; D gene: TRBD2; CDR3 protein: CASRFSGRHREQFF; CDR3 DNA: TGTGCCAGCAGATTTAGCGGGAGACATCGTGAGCAGTTCTTC
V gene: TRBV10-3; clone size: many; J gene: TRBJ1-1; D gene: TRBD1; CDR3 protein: CAISVQGGNTEAFF; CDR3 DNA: TGTGCCATCAGTGTACAGGGGGGGAACACTGAAGCTTTCTTT
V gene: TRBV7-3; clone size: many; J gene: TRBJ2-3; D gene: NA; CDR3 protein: CASSLRRSTDTQYF; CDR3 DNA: TGTGCCAGCAGCTTAAGGCGAAGCACAGATACGCAGTATTTT
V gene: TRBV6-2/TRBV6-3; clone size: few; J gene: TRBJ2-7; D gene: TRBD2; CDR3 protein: CASSRLAGGHYEQYF; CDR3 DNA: TGTGCCAGCAGCCGACTAGCGGGAGGGCACTACGAGCAGTACTTC
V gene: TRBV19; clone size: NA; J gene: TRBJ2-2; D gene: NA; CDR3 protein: CASRRTAYTGELFF; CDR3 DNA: TGTGCCAGTAGGCGGACAGCTTACACCGGGGAGCTGTTTTTT
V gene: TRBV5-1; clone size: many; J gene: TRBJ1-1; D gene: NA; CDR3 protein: CASSLEGVNTEAFF; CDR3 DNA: TGCGCCAGCAGCTTGGAGGGGGTGAACACTGAAGCTTTCTTT
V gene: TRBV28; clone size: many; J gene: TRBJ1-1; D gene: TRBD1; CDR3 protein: CASRRPRRQGLEAFF; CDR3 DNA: TGTGCCAGCAGACGCCCCCGCCGACAGGGGCTTGAAGCTTTCTTT
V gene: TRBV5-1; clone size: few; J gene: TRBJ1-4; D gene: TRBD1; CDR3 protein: CASMPTGEAPTNEKLFF; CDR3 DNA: TGCGCCAGCATGCCGACAGGGGAGGCACCCACTAATGAAAAACTGTTTTTT
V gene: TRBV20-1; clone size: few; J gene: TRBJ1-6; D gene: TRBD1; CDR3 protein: CSARYQGGSSPLHF; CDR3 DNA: TGCAGTGCTAGATATCAGGGGGGGAGTTCACCCCTCCACTTT
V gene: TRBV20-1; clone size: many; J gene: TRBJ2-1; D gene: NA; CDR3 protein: CSARGRIAGSDYNEQFF; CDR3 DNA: TGCAGTGCTAGAGGCAGAATAGCTGGGTCGGATTACAATGAGCAGTTCTTC
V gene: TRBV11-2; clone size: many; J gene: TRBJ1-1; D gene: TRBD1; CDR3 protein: CASSPTTGRNTEAFF; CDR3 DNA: TGTGCCAGCAGCCCGACGACAGGGAGGAACACTGAAGCTTTCTTT
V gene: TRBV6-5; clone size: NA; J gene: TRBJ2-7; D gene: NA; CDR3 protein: CASSSFPELGVYEQYF; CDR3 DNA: TGTGCCAGCAGTTCCTTTCCGGAACTAGGGGTCTACGAGCAGTACTTC
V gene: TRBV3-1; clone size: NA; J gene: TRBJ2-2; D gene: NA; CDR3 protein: CASSHVQENTGELFF; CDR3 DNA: TGTGCCAGCAGCCATGTTCAGGAGAACACCGGGGAGCTGTTTTTT
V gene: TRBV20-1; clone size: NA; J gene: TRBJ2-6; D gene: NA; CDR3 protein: CSARWQRSGANVLTF; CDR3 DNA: TGCAGTGCTAGATGGCAGCGCTCTGGGGCCAACGTCCTGACTTTC
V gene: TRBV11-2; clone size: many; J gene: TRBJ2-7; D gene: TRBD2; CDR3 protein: CASSSRWSGSSYEQYF; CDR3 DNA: TGTGCCAGCAGCTCCCGATGGAGCGGGAGCTCCTACGAGCAGTACTTC
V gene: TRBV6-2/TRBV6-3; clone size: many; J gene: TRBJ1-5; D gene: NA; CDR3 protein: CASRQDPSNQPQHF; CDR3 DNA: TGTGCCAGCAGACAAGACCCTAGCAATCAGCCCCAGCATTTT
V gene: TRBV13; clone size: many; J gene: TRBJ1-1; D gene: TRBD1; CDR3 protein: CASSSETGIEAFF; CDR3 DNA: TGTGCCAGCAGCTCAGAGACAGGGATTGAAGCTTTCTTT
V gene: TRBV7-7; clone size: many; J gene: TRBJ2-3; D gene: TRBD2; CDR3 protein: CASSATSGWDTQYF; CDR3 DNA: TGTGCTAGCAGCGCGACTAGCGGGTGGGATACGCAGTATTTT
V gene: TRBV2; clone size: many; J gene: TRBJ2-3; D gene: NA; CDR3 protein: CASSETSRRDTQYF; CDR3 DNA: TGTGCCAGCAGTGAAACTAGCCGCAGAGATACGCAGTATTTT
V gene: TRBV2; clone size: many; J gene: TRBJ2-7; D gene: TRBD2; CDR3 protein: CASSPLITGLAGSNNEQYF; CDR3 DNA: TGTGCCAGCAGCCCCCTGATTACGGGACTAGCGGGATCTAATAACGAGCAGTACTTC
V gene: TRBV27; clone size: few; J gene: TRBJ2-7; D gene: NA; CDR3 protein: CASMGGREYYEQYF; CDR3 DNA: TGTGCCAGCATGGGGGGCCGAGAGTACTACGAGCAGTACTTC
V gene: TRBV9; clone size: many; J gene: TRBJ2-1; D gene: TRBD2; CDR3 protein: CASSVGSLVSGGLNEQFF; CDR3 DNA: TGTGCCAGCAGCGTAGGATCCTTGGTGAGCGGGGGGCTCAATGAGCAGTTCTTC
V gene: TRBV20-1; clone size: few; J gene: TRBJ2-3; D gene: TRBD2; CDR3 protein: CSAAREGRTDTQYF; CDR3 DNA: TGCAGTGCTGCGCGGGAGGGCAGGACAGATACGCAGTATTTT
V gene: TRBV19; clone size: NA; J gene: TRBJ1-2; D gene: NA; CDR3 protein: CASSPAQGNYGYTF; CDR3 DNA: TGTGCCAGTAGTCCGGCCCAAGGGAACTATGGCTACACCTTC
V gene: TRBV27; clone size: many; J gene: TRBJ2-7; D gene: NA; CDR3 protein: CASSQLQPYEQYF; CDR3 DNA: TGTGCCAGCAGCCAATTACAACCCTACGAGCAGTACTTC
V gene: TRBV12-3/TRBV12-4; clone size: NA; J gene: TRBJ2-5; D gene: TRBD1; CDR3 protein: CASKSPGTGVRETQYF; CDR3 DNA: TGTGCCAGCAAATCTCCCGGGACAGGGGTGCGGGAGACCCAGTACTTC
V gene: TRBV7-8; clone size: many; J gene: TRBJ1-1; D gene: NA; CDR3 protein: CASSLVPGGGGNTEAFF; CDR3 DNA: TGTGCCAGCAGCTTAGTGCCCGGAGGCGGGGGGAACACTGAAGCTTTCTTT
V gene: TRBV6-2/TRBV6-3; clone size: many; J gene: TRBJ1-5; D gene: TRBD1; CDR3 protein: CASEGGSTLNQPQHF; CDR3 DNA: TGTGCCAGCGAAGGGGGCTCTACATTGAATCAGCCCCAGCATTTT
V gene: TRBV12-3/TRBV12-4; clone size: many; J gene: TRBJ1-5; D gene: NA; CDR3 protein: CASTKGGHQPQHF; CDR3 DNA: TGTGCCAGCACTAAGGGGGGTCATCAGCCCCAGCATTTT
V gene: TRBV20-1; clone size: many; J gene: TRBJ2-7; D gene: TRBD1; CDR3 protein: CSAHRQGTYEQYF; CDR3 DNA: TGCAGTGCTCACAGACAGGGAACCTACGAGCAGTACTTC
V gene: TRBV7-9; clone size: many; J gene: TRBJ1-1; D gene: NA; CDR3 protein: CASSLTQENTEAFF; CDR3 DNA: TGTGCCAGCAGCTTAACACAGGAGAACACTGAAGCTTTCTTT
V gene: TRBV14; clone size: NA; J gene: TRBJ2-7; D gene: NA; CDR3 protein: CASSQVTGRPYF; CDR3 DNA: TGTGCCAGCAGCCAAGTAACAGGGCGCCCGTACTTC
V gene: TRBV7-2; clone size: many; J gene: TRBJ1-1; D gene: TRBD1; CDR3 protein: CASSLGTGFTAFF; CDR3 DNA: TGTGCCAGCAGCTTAGGGACAGGGTTTACAGCTTTCTTT
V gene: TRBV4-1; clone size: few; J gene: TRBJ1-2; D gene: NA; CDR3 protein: CASSQDLKVLGGYTF; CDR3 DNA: TGCGCCAGCAGCCAAGATCTAAAAGTGCTGGGTGGCTACACCTTC
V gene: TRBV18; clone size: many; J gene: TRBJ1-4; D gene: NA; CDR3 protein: CASSNRRITTNEKLFF; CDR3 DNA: TGTGCCAGCTCAAATAGGAGGATTACAACTAATGAAAAACTGTTTTTT